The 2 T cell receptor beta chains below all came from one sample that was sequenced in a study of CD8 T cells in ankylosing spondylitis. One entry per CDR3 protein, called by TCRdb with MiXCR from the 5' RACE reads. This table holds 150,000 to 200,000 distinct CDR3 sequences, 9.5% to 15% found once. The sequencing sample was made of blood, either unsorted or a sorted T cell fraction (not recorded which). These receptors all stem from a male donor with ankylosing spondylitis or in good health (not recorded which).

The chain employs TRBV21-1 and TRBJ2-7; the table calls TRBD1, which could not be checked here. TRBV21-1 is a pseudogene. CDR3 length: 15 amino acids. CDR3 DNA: TGTGCCAGCAGCAACCGGACAGGGGGCCTATACGAGCAGTACTTC. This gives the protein CASSNRTGGLYEQYF.

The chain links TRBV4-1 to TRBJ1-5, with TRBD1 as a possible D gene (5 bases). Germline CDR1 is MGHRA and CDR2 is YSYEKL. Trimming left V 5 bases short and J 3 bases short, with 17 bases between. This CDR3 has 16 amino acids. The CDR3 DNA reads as TGCGCCAGCAGCAACACTATATGGGACGACAATCAGCCCCAGCATTTT. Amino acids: CASSNTIWDDNQPQHF.